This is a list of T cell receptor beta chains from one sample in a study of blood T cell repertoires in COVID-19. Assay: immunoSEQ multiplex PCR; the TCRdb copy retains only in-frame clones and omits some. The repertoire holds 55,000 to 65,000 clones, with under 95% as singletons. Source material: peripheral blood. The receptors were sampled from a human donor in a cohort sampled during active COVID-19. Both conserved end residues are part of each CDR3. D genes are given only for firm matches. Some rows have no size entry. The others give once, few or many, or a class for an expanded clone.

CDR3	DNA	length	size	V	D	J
CATSPMASGRSGANVLTF	TGTGCCACCAGTCCTATGGCTAGCGGGAGATCTGGGGCCAACGTCCTGACTTTC	18	.	TRBV15	TRBD2	TRBJ2-6
CAISGDGRVGDEQYF	TGTGCCATCAGTGGGGACGGGAGAGTGGGGGACGAGCAGTACTTC	15	once	TRBV10-3	.	TRBJ2-7
CASSLEFSYEQYF	TGTGCCAGCAGTTTAGAGTTCTCCTACGAGCAGTACTTC	13	.	TRBV28	.	TRBJ2-7
CASSDSCDGRPYEQYF	TGTGCCAGCAGTGACTCGTGTGACGGGAGGCCCTACGAGCAGTACTTC	16	.	TRBV6-4	TRBD2	TRBJ2-7
CASSPSHSSYEQYF	TGTGCCAGCTCACCGTCTCATAGCTCCTACGAGCAGTACTTC	14	.	TRBV18	.	TRBJ2-7
CASSQSWGTGEETQYF	TGTGCCAGCTCCCAATCCTGGGGAACAGGGGAAGAGACCCAGTACTTC	16	.	TRBV18	TRBD1	TRBJ2-5
CASSQVGGEEQFF	TGCGCCAGCAGCCAAGTAGGAGGGGAAGAGCAGTTCTTC	13	.	TRBV4-3	.	TRBJ2-1
CSVAGQETQYF	TGCAGCGTTGCGGGCCAAGAGACCCAGTACTTC	11	.	TRBV29-1	.	TRBJ2-5
CASTPQGAGTYEQYF	TGTGCCAGCACGCCACAGGGGGCCGGGACCTACGAGCAGTACTTC	15	.	TRBV28	TRBD1	TRBJ2-7
CASSYGQGATEAFF	TGTGCCAGCAGTTACGGACAGGGGGCAACTGAAGCTTTCTTT	14	.	TRBV6-6	TRBD1	TRBJ1-1
CASSLVRVHGELFF	TGTGCCAGCAGCTTGGTGCGGGTTCACGGGGAGCTGTTTTTT	14	.	TRBV5-6	.	TRBJ2-2
CASSPRTSGRMNEQFF	TGTGCCAGCAGCCCCCGGACTAGCGGGAGAATGAATGAGCAGTTCTTC	16	.	TRBV3-1/TRBV3-2	TRBD2	TRBJ2-1
CASSLAVGGIDEQYF	TGCGCCAGCAGCTTGGCGGTGGGAGGAATCGACGAGCAGTACTTC	15	once	TRBV5-1	.	TRBJ2-7
CASSLFGGLKNEQFF	TGTGCCAGCAGTTTATTCGGGGGGCTTAAGAATGAGCAGTTCTTC	15	.	TRBV28	.	TRBJ2-1
CASSFSSGRGGTQYF	TGTGCCAGCAGTTTCTCTAGCGGGAGAGGCGGGACCCAGTACTTC	15	.	TRBV27	TRBD2	TRBJ2-5
CASSFEAGGVGTQYF	TGTGCCAGCAGCTTTGAGGCAGGGGGCGTGGGGACCCAGTACTTC	15	.	TRBV13	TRBD1	TRBJ2-5
CASSPDNRGGPQHF	TGTGCCAGCAGTCCTGATAATAGAGGGGGGCCCCAGCATTTT	14	.	TRBV28	.	TRBJ1-5
CASNPKTSGGFKETQYF	TGTGCCAGCAATCCGAAAACTAGCGGGGGTTTCAAAGAGACCCAGTACTTC	17	once	TRBV6-4	TRBD2	TRBJ2-5
CASSRVDMNTEAFF	TGCGCCAGCTCGCGAGTGGACATGAACACTGAAGCTTTCTTT	14	.	TRBV23-1	.	TRBJ1-1
CASSLGKPFGASDQETQYF	TGTGCCAGCAGTTTAGGTAAACCGTTTGGGGCTAGCGACCAAGAGACCCAGTACTTC	19	once	TRBV28	.	TRBJ2-5
CASSSTGSEQFF	TGTGCCAGCAGCTCGACAGGGAGTGAGCAGTTCTTC	12	.	TRBV9	TRBD1	TRBJ2-1
CASRGGPGGIGGTYEQYF	TGTGCCAGCAGAGGAGGTCCAGGGGGCATCGGCGGGACCTACGAGCAGTACTTC	18	.	TRBV27	TRBD1	TRBJ2-7
CASLPSRANTGELFF	TGTGCCAGCCTCCCTTCCCGGGCGAACACCGGGGAGCTGTTTTTT	15	.	TRBV27	.	TRBJ2-2
CSARRGYGYTF	TGCAGTGCCCGAAGGGGCTATGGCTACACCTTC	11	.	TRBV20-1	.	TRBJ1-2
CASSTGDRAYTF	TGTGCCAGCAGTACCGGGGACAGGGCCTACACCTTC	12	.	TRBV6-5	TRBD1	TRBJ1-2
CASSTGQGDGQPQHF	TGCGCCAGCAGCACGGGACAGGGGGACGGTCAGCCCCAGCATTTT	15	.	TRBV5-1	TRBD1	TRBJ1-5
CATRQRPKGNQPQHF	TGTGCCACCCGGCAGCGGCCTAAAGGCAATCAGCCCCAGCATTTT	15	.	TRBV24-1	.	TRBJ1-5
CASSLRGAGVVLGGGMEQYF	TGTGCCAGCAGTTTAAGGGGCGCGGGAGTAGTCTTAGGCGGGGGAATGGAGCAGTACTTC	20	medium-sized	TRBV27	TRBD2	TRBJ2-7
CSVASGSGQETQYF	TGCAGCGTCGCTTCCGGGAGTGGGCAAGAGACCCAGTACTTC	14	.	TRBV29-1	.	TRBJ2-5
CASSSRTGTNTGELFF	TGTGCCAGCAGTTCTCGGACAGGGACGAACACCGGGGAGCTGTTTTTT	16	.	TRBV27	TRBD1	TRBJ2-2
CASSGSGVYEQYF	TGCGCCAGCAGCGGGTCGGGGGTGTACGAGCAGTACTTC	13	.	TRBV5-1	.	TRBJ2-7
CATSNSPDRLTYEQYF	TGTGCCACCAGCAATTCACCGGACAGGTTAACCTACGAGCAGTACTTC	16	.	TRBV15	TRBD1	TRBJ2-7